This TCR beta chain was identified in a study of blood T cell repertoires in COVID-19. Across the study: From T cells, B-cell-depleted T cells, or PBMCs came the material, which was cDNA or gDNA.

Enrollees, roughly 18 to 90 years old, lived in 25 or so US areas. Assay: immunoSEQ multiplex PCR; the TCRdb copy retains only in-frame clones and omits some. The sample consists of about 160,000 clones, about four fifths of them appearing once. Looked up from germline, CDR1 is SGHRS and CDR2 is YFSETQ. The V gene lost 0 bases and the J gene lost 0 bases, with 5 bases spanning the gap. The CDR3 covers 14 residues. This clonotype was sampled from a woman aged 55-69 years who had recovered from COVID-19. The chain couples TRBV5-1 to TRBJ2-3; D unclear. The sequenced sample was PBMCs or T cells enriched from blood (not recorded which). The DNA for the CDR3 is TGCGCCAGCAGCTTGGGCAGTAGCACAGATACGCAGTATTTT. It translates to CASSLGSSTDTQYF.